A single sample gave rise to the 30 T cell receptor beta chains below, sequenced in a study of blood T cell repertoires in COVID-19. Repertoires were generated with immunoSEQ multiplex PCR, while TCRdb's copy carries only in-frame clones and drops some. Of about 46,000 clones listed, over 75% are singletons. What was sequenced was peripheral blood. Every receptor here comes from a human donor in a cohort sampled during active COVID-19. The donor label of this sample is uncertain.

This clone was detected only a few times. The chain has TRBV7-6 and TRBJ1-5; 9 nucleotides match TRBD1. The junction had 0 bases not matched to a gene; V was cut back by 1 base and J by 2 bases. The CDR3 extends over 15 amino acids. Germline CDR1 reads SGHVS; CDR2 reads FNYEAQ. The CDR3 DNA is TGTGCCAGCAGCTTAGGGGACAGGGGCAATCAGCCCCAGCATTTT. It codes for CASSLGDRGNQPQHF.

This clone was found a few times. The chain employs TRBV7-9 and TRBJ1-4; 7 positions agree with TRBD1. This CDR3 region has 12 residues. CDR1 and CDR2 (germline): SEHNR, FQNEAQ (reference sequence). J was trimmed by 16 bases and V by 3 bases; bases with no gene match: 8. The CDR3 region has the DNA TGTGCCAGCAGCTTGGAGTCGGGACAGCGGTTTTTT. This codes for CASSLESGQRFF. Supplemented by reference TRBV7-9 and TRBJ1-4, the full variable domain reads DTGVSQNPRHKITKRGQNVTFRCDPISEHNRLYWYRQTLGQGPEFLTYFQNEAQLEKSRLLSDRFSAERPKGSFSTLEIQRTEQGDSAMYLCASSLESGQRFFGSGTQLSVL.

The chain combines TRBV4-2 with TRBJ2-7; 7 nucleotides agree with TRBD2. V shed 1 base and J 0 bases; nucleotides not matched to a gene: 6. The CDR3 length is 16 residues. CDR1 is LGHNA, CDR2 YNFKEQ, per germline. This CDR3 reads CASSQAWGGSSYEQYF. The CDR3 nucleotides read TGTGCCAGCAGCCAAGCCTGGGGGGGGAGCTCCTACGAGCAGTACTTC.

J is TRBJ2-2 and V is TRBV28; a weak D match, TRBD1 (6 bases). The ends were cut back, 2 bases at V and 7 bases at J, with 11 bases in the middle. Germline V CDR1 and CDR2: MDHEN, SYDVKM. The CDR3 covers 14 residues. The CDR3 DNA follows: TGTGCCAGCAGTTTAATACAGGGACACGGGGAGCTGTTTTTT. Protein sequence: CASSLIQGHGELFF.

The V and J genes are TRBV2 and TRBJ1-1; tentative D call: TRBD1 (5 bases). The ends were cut back, 6 bases at V and 1 base at J, with 12 bases in the middle. The CDR3 sequence is 14 residues long. Germline CDR1 is SNHLY and CDR2 is FYNNEI. The CDR3 bases are TGTGCCAGCAGGTCCGGGACTGCGAACACTGAAGCTTTCTTT. Translated: CASRSGTANTEAFF.

Only one count was recorded for this clone. The chain has TRBV7-9 and TRBJ2-5; D unclear. Germline-derived CDR1 and CDR2 are SEHNR and FQNEAQ (reference sequence). V dropped 1 base and J dropped 2 bases, with 8 bases sitting between them. CDR3 size: 14 residues. CDR3 sequence: CASSLGGAQETQYF. The CDR3 DNA is TGTGCCAGCAGCTTAGGAGGTGCACAAGAGACCCAGTACTTC.

This chain links TRBV25-1 with TRBJ2-7; 9 nucleotides line up with TRBD1. The CDR3 has 15 residues. CDR1 is MGHDK, CDR2 SYGVNS, per germline. The V segment lost 3 bases and the J segment 3 bases; nucleotides outside the gene matches: 6. CDR3 DNA: TGTGCCAGCAGTGATATGGACAGGGGAGTCTACGAGCAGTACTTC. Translating gives CASSDMDRGVYEQYF.

The chain combines TRBV11-2 with TRBJ2-2, with D possibly matching TRBD2 (7 bases). V lost 8 bases, J lost 0 bases, and 22 bases lay in between. Germline assignment: CDR1 SGHAT and CDR2 FQNNGV. This CDR3 has 18 residues. The CDR3 bases are TGTGCCAGCCTTCGTCCTGGGCGGGGGCTCACGAACACCGGGGAGCTGTTTTTT. Translation: CASLRPGRGLTNTGELFF.

This clone was seen once. This rearrangement joins TRBV4-2 to TRBJ2-7; no firm D call. This CDR3 has 12 amino acids. With 0 bases removed from V and 5 bases from J, the gap between germline ends came to 5 bases. Germline CDR1 is LGHNA and CDR2 is YNFKEQ. The CDR3 DNA reads TGTGCCAGCAGCCAAGATGGGCACGAGCAGTACTTC. It yields the protein CASSQDGHEQYF.

This chain connects TRBV5-8 to TRBJ2-7, with 7 bases lining up with TRBD1. This CDR3 contains 15 residues. Germline V gene data show CDR1 as SGHTS and CDR2 as YDEGEE. V lost 0 bases to trimming and J lost 2 bases; unmatched junction nucleotides: 5. The CDR3 DNA sequence: TGTGCCAGCAGCTTGGGGGACAGCTCGACCTACGAGCAGTACTTC. It is translated as CASSLGDSSTYEQYF.

The chain recombines TRBV2 with TRBJ1-3; no definite D call. The CDR3 runs to 16 residues. V dropped 5 bases and J dropped 0 bases, with 14 bases sitting between them. CDR1 and CDR2 from the germline V gene are SNHLY and FYNNEI. As DNA, the CDR3 is TGTGCCAGCAGTTTTACGCGACCAGGCTCTGGAAACACCATATATTTT. Protein: CASSFTRPGSGNTIYF.

This clone has just one count. CDR3 loop: CASSFDRDNEKLFF. The CDR3 nucleotides are TGTGCCAGCAGTTTCGACAGGGATAATGAAAAACTGTTTTTT. The V gene is TRBV28, the J gene TRBJ1-4; TRBD1 matches at 7 bases. Germline CDR1 MDHEN, CDR2 SYDVKM. This CDR3 is built from 14 residues. V shed 3 bases and J 4 bases; nucleotides not matched to a gene: 2.

The chain uses TRBV4-2 and TRBJ2-7, with 9 bases fitting TRBD2. This CDR3 contains 16 residues. CDR1 is LGHNA and CDR2 is YNFKEQ in the germline V gene. V lost 1 base, J lost 5 bases, and 9 bases stayed unmatched. CDR3 DNA: TGTGCCAGCAGCCAAGCACTTGCGGGGGGGCGGGACGAGCAGTACTTC. This sequence encodes CASSQALAGGRDEQYF.

The chain joins TRBV5-5 to TRBJ1-5, with D unclear. The ends were cut back, 2 bases at V and 0 bases at J, with 9 bases in the middle. The V gene's germline CDR1 is SGHKS and CDR2 YYEKEE (reference sequence). CDR3 length equals 15 residues. Written as DNA, the CDR3 is TGTGCCAGCAGCTTTGGCGGTTCTAGCAATCAGCCCCAGCATTTT. Protein: CASSFGGSSNQPQHF.

The CDR3 loop is CAPRGAEAFF. In DNA, the CDR3 is TGTGCCCCCCGCGGCGCTGAAGCTTTCTTT. The J gene is TRBJ1-1, the V gene TRBV2; D is uncertain. This CDR3 is 10 amino acids long. Germline V gene lookup returns CDR1 SNHLY and CDR2 FYNNEI. Trimming left V 11 bases short and J 6 bases short, with 10 bases between.

The genes are TRBV7-2 and TRBJ2-2; 10 bases align to TRBD2. Germline values: CDR1 SGHTA, CDR2 FQGNSA. The CDR3 consists of 17 residues. With V trimmed by 6 bases and J by 8 bases, 15 bases remained unmatched. The CDR3 loop reads CASRFASGGFKRGELFF. CDR3 DNA sequence: TGTGCCAGCAGGTTTGCTAGCGGGGGCTTCAAAAGAGGGGAGCTGTTTTTT.

The gene calls are TRBV9 and TRBJ1-1; 10 nucleotides agree with TRBD1. V lost 2 bases and J lost 4; bases outside the gene matches: 5. The germline V gene encodes CDR1 SGDLS and CDR2 YYNGEE. The CDR3 has 15 residues. CDR3 sequence: CASSVEGQGTTEAFF. CDR3 nucleotide sequence: TGTGCCAGCAGCGTTGAGGGACAGGGGACCACTGAAGCTTTCTTT.

The chain couples TRBV5-6 to TRBJ1-5; 8 bases align to TRBD1. Germline V lookup: CDR1 SGHDT, CDR2 YYEEEE. The V segment lost 4 bases and the J segment 1 base; nucleotides outside the gene matches: 7. The CDR3 extends over 16 amino acids. The CDR3, as DNA: TGTGCCAGCAGCCCCGACAGGGGCAAAAGCAATCAGCCCCAGCATTTT. Its protein product is CASSPDRGKSNQPQHF.

V is TRBV28 and J is TRBJ1-2; D ambiguous. Germline CDR1 reads MDHEN; CDR2 reads SYDVKM. The CDR3 sequence is 12 residues long. Trimming shortened V by 2 bases and J by 7 bases, and 8 bases separated the two germline ends. The CDR3 sequence: CASSLTVGGYTF. CDR3 in DNA: TGTGCCAGCAGTTTAACGGTCGGTGGCTACACCTTC.

The chain employs TRBV28 and TRBJ1-2; TRBD1 is a possible D gene (5 bases). CDR3 length: 14 amino acids. CDR1 is MDHEN and CDR2 is SYDVKM in the germline V gene. Trimming pared 5 bases from V and 4 bases from J, leaving 14 bases between. In DNA, the CDR3 is TGTGCCAGCAGTACCCAAACAGGAATCTATGGCTACACCTTC. It yields the protein CASSTQTGIYGYTF.

The gene calls are TRBV3-1 (or the pseudogene TRBV3-2) and TRBJ1-2; TRBD1 matches 10 bases. The CDR3 is 18 residues long. V dropped 4 bases and J dropped 1; count of bases not matched to a gene: 12. Germline CDR1 and CDR2: LGHDT and YNNKEL (reference sequence). CDR3 protein: CASSPTLGQGIDNYGYTF. CDR3 DNA sequence: TGTGCCAGCAGCCCAACATTGGGACAGGGGATTGATAACTATGGCTACACCTTC.

The genes are TRBV30 and TRBJ1-3, with D possibly TRBD1 on 6 matching bases. Germline V lookup: CDR1 GTSNPN, CDR2 SVGIG (reference sequence). CDR3 length: 13 amino acids. V was cut by 4 bases and J by 4 bases, with 11 bases left in between. For the CDR3, the DNA is TGTGCCTGGAACGGGGGGCTGGGAAACACCATATATTTT. Protein sequence: CAWNGGLGNTIYF.

The chain combines TRBV12-5 with TRBJ2-7; 9 bases align to TRBD2. The V gene end was trimmed by 0 bases and the J gene end by 6 bases; junction bases not matched to a gene: 9. Germline V gives CDR1 LGHNT, CDR2 FRNRAP. The CDR3 has 16 amino acids. CDR3 amino acids: CASGLVLTSGPVEQYF. CDR3 bases: TGTGCTAGTGGTTTGGTACTTACTAGCGGGCCGGTCGAGCAGTACTTC. The full variable domain, rest sourced from reference TRBV12-5 and TRBJ2-7, is DARVTQTPRHKVTEMGQEVTMRCQPILGHNTVFWYRQTMMQGLELLAYFRNRAPLDDSGMPKDRFSAEMPDATLATLKIQPSEPRDSAVYFCASGLVLTSGPVEQYFGPGTRLTVT.

The CDR3 nucleotides are TGCAGCGTCGAGGGACTAGCGGGGGGAACAGATACGCAGTATTTT. This translates into CSVEGLAGGTDTQYF. This chain connects TRBV29-1 to TRBJ2-3, with 15 bases that match TRBD2. This CDR3 spans 15 amino acids. With 6 bases clipped from V and 3 bases from J, the junction kept 4 bases outside the gene matches. Germline values: CDR1 SQVTM, CDR2 ANQGSEA.

This chain uses TRBV10-1 with TRBJ2-5; weak D call: TRBD1 (5 bases). With 3 bases removed from V and 2 bases from J, the gap between germline ends came to 10 bases. This CDR3 is 14 amino acids long. From germline, CDR1 is WNHNN and CDR2 SYGVQD (reference sequence). The DNA of the CDR3 is TGCGCCAGCAGTGACAGGGAACGGCAAGAGACCCAGTACTTC. Protein product: CASSDRERQETQYF.

The V call is TRBV6-4, the J call TRBJ2-7; 7 bases align to TRBD2. V lost 0 bases to trimming and J lost 3 bases; unmatched junction nucleotides: 2. This CDR3 has 14 residues. The germline V gene has CDR1 MRHNA and CDR2 SNTAGT. CDR3 nucleotide sequence: TGTGCCAGCAGTGACTCTCGGGGGGTCTACGAGCAGTACTTC. Its translation is CASSDSRGVYEQYF.

This clone showed up just a few times. The chain recombines TRBV15 with TRBJ1-1; 7 nucleotides agree with TRBD1. Germline V gene lookup returns CDR1 LNHNV and CDR2 YYDKDF (reference sequence). This CDR3 has 14 residues. V dropped 6 bases and J dropped 3; count of bases not matched to a gene: 7. CDR3 loop: CATRLGDSYTEAFF. CDR3 DNA sequence: TGTGCCACCAGGCTCGGGGACAGCTACACTGAAGCTTTCTTT.

This clone was observed a few times. The V and J genes are TRBV2 and TRBJ1-2; 7 positions match TRBD1. Germline CDR1 reads SNHLY; CDR2 reads FYNNEI. V lost 2 bases and J lost 12; bases outside the gene matches: 3. There are 11 residues in the CDR3. The CDR3 spells CASSEYQGDTF. Here the CDR3 DNA reads TGTGCCAGCAGTGAATACCAGGGGGACACCTTC.

The chain carries TRBV6-5 and TRBJ2-7, with 7 bases matching TRBD1. With 4 bases clipped from V and 6 bases from J, the junction kept 6 bases outside the gene matches. This CDR3 has 13 residues. The germline CDR1 and CDR2 sequences are MNHEY and SVGAGI. CDR3 sequence (DNA): TGTGCCAGCAGTTTCTCCTACAGGGGCGAGCAGTACTTC. Amino acids: CASSFSYRGEQYF.

This clone was detected only once. This chain links TRBV24-1 with TRBJ2-1; 8 nucleotides align to TRBD2. Germline-derived CDR1 and CDR2 are KGHDR and SFDVKD. The CDR3 is 13 amino acids. V lost 5 bases to trimming and J lost 6 bases; unmatched junction nucleotides: 2. This CDR3 reads CATSGLAGNEQFF. For the CDR3, the DNA is TGTGCCACCAGTGGGCTAGCGGGCAATGAGCAGTTCTTC.